The rows below give T cell receptor beta chains drawn from one sample of a study of blood T cell repertoires in COVID-19. The repertoire was sequenced with immunoSEQ multiplex PCR; TCRdb's copy has only in-frame clones and lacks some. Here the sample spans 65,000 to 85,000 clones, approximately 89% being singletons. Sequencing input: peripheral blood. The receptors were sampled from a human donor in a cohort sampled during active COVID-19. CDR3s include the opening cysteine and the closing phenylalanine or tryptophan. The D gene is left open where the match is weak. The size field is filled for only some rows; it gives once, few, many or a size class.

>.|TRBJ2-2|.|TRBV12-2
TGTGCAAGTCGCCACCTGGGTGTAGCGGGATCCGGGGAGCTGTTTTTT
CASRHLGVAGSGELFF
>TRBD2|TRBJ2-5|.|TRBV27
TGTGCCAGCAGTTGGAGTAGCGGGAGGAGTAAAGAGACCCAGTACTTC
CASSWSSGRSKETQYF
>.|TRBJ2-7|.|TRBV27
TGTGCCAGCAGCCACAGGGTGTACCCCTACGAGCAGTACTTC
CASSHRVYPYEQYF
>.|TRBJ2-5|once|TRBV7-8
TGTGCCAGCAGCTTAGAGTGGCGGTCCCAAGAGACCCAGTACTTC
CASSLEWRSQETQYF
>TRBD1|TRBJ1-3|once|TRBV3-1/TRBV3-2
TGTGCCAGCAGCCACGGGGACAGGGTGCACTCCAGATCTGGAAACACCATATATTTT
CASSHGDRVHSRSGNTIYF
>TRBD1|TRBJ1-3|.|TRBV7-8
TGTGCCAGCAGCTTAGGACAGGGGGCCATTCAAAGGGGAAACACCATATATTTT
CASSLGQGAIQRGNTIYF
>.|TRBJ2-1|.|TRBV19
TGTGCCAGTAGTATAGCCCAGGCTTGGAATGAGCAGTTCTTC
CASSIAQAWNEQFF
>TRBD2|TRBJ2-1|.|TRBV10-3
TGTGCCATCAAGCGGGAGGCGGGGAATGAGCAGTTCTTC
CAIKREAGNEQFF
>.|TRBJ1-2|few|TRBV5-1
TGCGCCAGCAGCTTGGACGATTCAACAGATGGCTACACCTTC
CASSLDDSTDGYTF
>TRBD1|TRBJ1-5|few|TRBV5-8
TGTGCCAGCAACCGAGGGACAGGGGTGAATCAGCCCCAGCATTTT
CASNRGTGVNQPQHF
>TRBD1|TRBJ2-6|.|TRBV6-5
TGTGCCAGCTATTCCGGGACAGGGGAGCCCAACGTCCTGACTTTC
CASYSGTGEPNVLTF
>TRBD1|TRBJ2-1|.|TRBV27
TGTGCCAGCAGTTTCACGGACAGGGGGATTGAGCAGTTCTTC
CASSFTDRGIEQFF
>.|TRBJ2-3|.|TRBV9
TGTGCCAGCAGCGTAGGTATTAGCGGCCGCACAGATACGCAGTATTTT
CASSVGISGRTDTQYF
>.|TRBJ2-5|.|TRBV19
TGTGCCAGTGCCCAGGCTTACCAAGAGACCCAGTACTTC
CASAQAYQETQYF
>.|TRBJ2-7|.|TRBV5-4
TGTGCCAGCAGCTTACCGGGAGTGTACGAGCAGTACTTC
CASSLPGVYEQYF
>.|TRBJ2-3|.|TRBV6-6
TGTGCCAGCAGTTACGGCCCCCTGGCAGATACGCAGTATTTT
CASSYGPLADTQYF
>TRBD1|TRBJ2-7|.|TRBV6-2/TRBV6-3
TGTGCCAGCAGTTACTCGACAGGGGGCTACGAGCAGTACTTC
CASSYSTGGYEQYF
>TRBD1|TRBJ1-2|.|TRBV30
TGTGCCGCTACAGGGGGCATTGATGGCTACACCTTC
CAATGGIDGYTF
>TRBD1|TRBJ1-2|.|TRBV24-1
TGTGCCACCAGTGCCGGTGAGGGACAGGGTGATGGCTACACCTTC
CATSAGEGQGDGYTF
>.|TRBJ2-7|.|TRBV20-1
TGCAGTGCTCGGGAATCCTACGAGCAGTACTTC
CSARESYEQYF
>TRBD2|TRBJ2-3|.|TRBV18
TGTGCCAGCTCACCTCTACTAGCGGGGGGGGATACGCAGTATTTT
CASSPLLAGGDTQYF
>TRBD1|TRBJ1-2|.|TRBV18
TGTGCCAGCTCACCGAACGCCAGGGGGCAGAACTATGGCTACACCTTC
CASSPNARGQNYGYTF
>TRBD1|TRBJ1-5|.|TRBV10-3
TGTGCCACCGCGGACAGGGCCGAACAGCCCCAGCATTTT
CATADRAEQPQHF
>TRBD2|TRBJ2-2|.|TRBV27
TGTGCCAGCAGGCCCGAGGGGCTAGCGGGGGTCACCGGGGAGCTGTTTTTT
CASRPEGLAGVTGELFF
>TRBD1|TRBJ1-1|once|TRBV5-1
TGCGCCAGCAGCCCAGGACAGGTTTTGAACACTGAAGCTTTCTTT
CASSPGQVLNTEAFF
>TRBD1|TRBJ2-5|.|TRBV18
TGTGCCAGCTCACCGACGGGACAGCAAGAGACCCAGTACTTC
CASSPTGQQETQYF
>.|TRBJ1-2|few|TRBV6-4
TGTGCCAGCAGTTCGGAGTTGGGTAACTATGGCTACACCTTC
CASSSELGNYGYTF
>TRBD2|TRBJ2-1|.|TRBV2
TGTGCCAGTGTCTCTAGCGGACCCTACAATGAGCAGTTCTTC
CASVSSGPYNEQFF
>.|TRBJ2-7|.|TRBV6-5
TGTGCCAGCAGCTCCTTGCCGAGGGAGCAGTACTTC
CASSSLPREQYF
>TRBD1|TRBJ2-7|.|TRBV28
TGTGCCAGCAGTTTCGACAGGGGATCCTACGAGCAGTACTTC
CASSFDRGSYEQYF
>TRBD1|TRBJ2-7|.|TRBV7-2
TGTGCCAGCAGCCCCCGGCGGGACAGGCCCTACGAGCAGTACTTC
CASSPRRDRPYEQYF
>.|TRBJ2-5|few|TRBV6-6
TGTGCCAGCAGTCCCGAGTCTAAGGCGCGGGGCTTTACAATGGGAGAGACCCAGTACTTC
CASSPESKARGFTMGETQYF
>TRBD1|TRBJ2-1|.|TRBV6-5
TGTGCCAGCAGCCCCGGGACAGGCTACAATGAGCAGTTCTTC
CASSPGTGYNEQFF
>TRBD2|TRBJ2-6|few|TRBV19
TGTGCCAGTAGGGGGGGGACTGCTGGGGCCAACGTCCTGACTTTC
CASRGGTAGANVLTF
>TRBD1|TRBJ1-4|once|TRBV7-9
TGTGCCAGCAGCCGGGACAGGGGGTCCGACCCGTTTGAAAAACTGTTTTTT
CASSRDRGSDPFEKLFF
>TRBD1|TRBJ1-1|once|TRBV3-1/TRBV3-2
TGTGCCAGCAGCCAACTCGGACAGGGGCGGACAACTGAAGCTTTCTTT
CASSQLGQGRTTEAFF
>TRBD2|TRBJ2-3|.|TRBV7-2
TGTGCCAGCAGCCCCAACCAGCGGGAGGCCGCAGATACGCAGTATTTT
CASSPNQREAADTQYF
>.|TRBJ1-1|.|TRBV7-9
TGTGCCAGCACGCGGATACAGGGTGGGAACTATGGCACTGAAGCTTTCTTT
CASTRIQGGNYGTEAFF
>TRBD1|TRBJ1-6|.|TRBV7-9
TGTGCCAGCAGCACGGCGCAGGGGGGTAATTCACCCCTCCACTTT
CASSTAQGGNSPLHF
>TRBD1|TRBJ1-6|.|TRBV7-8
TGTGCCAGCAGCTGGACAGGGGGCTATAATTCACCCCTCCACTTT
CASSWTGGYNSPLHF